The 9 T cell receptor beta chains below all came from one sample that was sequenced in a study of tumor T cells in aggressive B-cell lymphoma (dated by TCRdb to 2016 to 2017). Library construction relied on the immunoSEQ multiplex PCR assay. TCRdb carries this immuneACCESS record with in-frame sequences only. Its versions omit some clonotypes, under half of them owing to an unresolved V gene in the studies checked, with the rest unexplained. The sample contains 750 to 900 clones, approximately 84% of them found a single time. The ten largest make up about 6.2% of the sample. Sequencing was carried out using tumor tissue. The receptors come from an adult with diffuse large B cell lymphoma.

The chain has TRBV9 and TRBJ1-5; tentative D call: TRBD1 (5 bases). Trimming took off 2 bases at V and 2 bases at J, with 8 bases between the two ends. The CDR3 spans 14 residues. CDR1 and CDR2 from the germline V gene are SGDLS and YYNGEE. The DNA for the CDR3 is TGTGCCAGCAGCGTCGGGGGGGGCAATCAGCCCCAGCATTTT. Translation gives CASSVGGGNQPQHF. The whole variable domain, remainder taken from reference TRBV9 and TRBJ1-5, is DSGVTQTPKHLITATGQRVTLRCSPRSGDLSVYWYQQSLDQGLQFLIQYYNGEERAKGNILERFSAQQFPDLHSELNLSSLELGDSALYFCASSVGGGNQPQHFGDGTRLSIL.

This chain links TRBV30 with TRBJ2-5; D is perhaps TRBD1 (5 bases). The germline V gene has CDR1 GTSNPN and CDR2 SVGIG (reference sequence). The CDR3 extends over 14 amino acids. Trimming removed 0 bases from V and 1 base from J, with 9 bases in between. The CDR3: CAWSVRQSQETQYF. DNA for the CDR3: TGTGCCTGGAGTGTTCGACAGAGCCAAGAGACCCAGTACTTC.

On this clone: Other DNA sequences of this sample code for an identical CDR3. The chain recombines TRBV4-2 with TRBJ2-7; 8 bases agree with TRBD1. Germline V gene data show CDR1 as LGHNA and CDR2 as YNFKEQ. The CDR3 covers 15 residues. The V segment lost 0 bases and the J segment 5 bases; nucleotides outside the gene matches: 6. DNA for the CDR3: TGTGCCAGCAGCCAAGAGGGACAGGATATGAACGAGCAGTACTTC. Residues: CASSQEGQDMNEQYF.

The CDR3 bases are TGTGCCAGCAGCACTAGCGGGAGCATATCAAGGGAGACCCAGTACTTC. This translates into CASSTSGSISRETQYF. The chain is built from TRBV7-8 and TRBJ2-5; the match to TRBD2 covers 11 bases. V trimming: 5 bases; J trimming: 5 bases; junction bases outside the gene matches: 10. Germline V lookup: CDR1 SGHVS, CDR2 FQNEAQ. This CDR3 region has 16 residues.

For the CDR3, the DNA is TGTGCCACCAGCTCCGACAGGGGGGTAGCTGAAGCTTTCTTT. It encodes CATSSDRGVAEAFF. The chain recombines TRBV15 with TRBJ1-1, with TRBD1 matching 9 bases. The germline V gene encodes CDR1 LNHNV and CDR2 YYDKDF (reference sequence). CDR3 length: 14 amino acids. The junction had 7 bases not matched to a gene; V was cut back by 5 bases and J by 6 bases.

This clone was picked up one time. The chain couples TRBV19 to TRBJ2-3, with TRBD2 identical over 7 bases. Germline V gene lookup returns CDR1 LNHDA and CDR2 SQIVND (reference sequence). V lost 1 base to trimming and J lost 5 bases; unmatched junction nucleotides: 6. The length of the CDR3 is 15 residues. The CDR3 region is CASSIGGGAGDTQYF. The CDR3, as DNA: TGTGCCAGTAGTATAGGGGGAGGGGCTGGAGATACGCAGTATTTT.

The V and J genes are TRBV5-1 and TRBJ2-3; maybe TRBD2 (5 bases). Germline V gene data show CDR1 as SGHRS and CDR2 as YFSETQ. Trimming removed 0 bases from V and 2 bases from J, with 13 bases in between. The CDR3 is made up of 16 amino acids. CDR3 sequence (DNA): TGCGCCAGCAGCTTGGAGCCGGTCGGGGTCACAGATACGCAGTATTTT. It codes for CASSLEPVGVTDTQYF.

This sequence joins TRBV7-9 and TRBJ2-5; D possibly corresponds to TRBD2 (6 bases). The closer fit of TRBJ2-7 to the DNA end suggests the J call may be wrong. Germline loops: CDR1 SEHNR, CDR2 FQNEAQ (reference sequence). The CDR3 contains 13 residues. The CDR3 region has the DNA TGTGCCAGCAGTCCGGGGGTCTCCTACGAGCAGTACTTC. This translates into CASSPGVSYEQYF.

There are a few counts of this clone. The genes are TRBV27 and TRBJ2-1, with D possibly matching TRBD2 (6 bases). Germline loops: CDR1 MNHEY, CDR2 SMNVEV (reference sequence). Between the trimmed V and J ends, which lost 6 bases and 9 bases, there was a span of 9 bases. This CDR3 spans 11 amino acids. CDR3 sequence: CASSVGGEQFF. As DNA, the CDR3 is TGTGCCAGCAGCGTCGGGGGTGAGCAGTTCTTC.